This entry lists 17 T cell receptor beta chains sequenced from one sample in a study of siplizumab effects on memory and regulatory T cells. The method was immunoSEQ multiplex PCR; TCRdb's version includes in-frame clones alone and lacks a portion of them. This table holds 50,000 to 55,000 clones, roughly 97% found once. Sequencing was carried out using naive CD4+ T cells sorted from blood. All receptors come from a human donor in good health.

V is TRBV7-9 and J is TRBJ1-2, with a possible D match to TRBD1 (5 bases). This CDR3 has 14 residues. Trimming left V 4 bases short and J 0 bases short, with 9 bases between. The germline gives CDR1 SEHNR, CDR2 FQNEAQ (reference sequence). In DNA form, the CDR3 reads TGTGCCAGCAGCTCCCGACAGACTAACTATGGCTACACCTTC. Translating it yields CASSSRQTNYGYTF.

J is TRBJ1-5 and V is TRBV19, with 7 bases matching TRBD1. Germline V lookup: CDR1 LNHDA, CDR2 SQIVND (reference sequence). This CDR3 spans 14 amino acids. The V gene end was trimmed by 1 base and the J gene end by 6 bases; junction bases not matched to a gene: 3. CDR3 in DNA: TGTGCCAGTAGTATAGCGACAGGGAGTCAGCCCCAGCATTTT. As protein: CASSIATGSQPQHF. The variable domain in full, completed from reference TRBV19 and TRBJ1-5, reads DGGITQSPKYLFRKEGQNVTLSCEQNLNHDAMYWYRQDPGQGLRLIYYSQIVNDFQKGDIAEGYSVSREKKESFPLTVTSAQKNPTAFYLCASSIATGSQPQHFGDGTRLSIL.

This clone was observed once. One end of the junction fails to match germline, which may point to a read error. The gene calls are TRBV6-6 and TRBJ2-3; 7 nucleotides match TRBD1. The CDR3 totals 14 residues. Germline CDR1 is MNHNY and CDR2 is SVGAGI (reference sequence). CDR3 DNA: TGTGCCAGCAGGTACTCCCCAGGGGGAGATACGCAGTATTTT. It specifies CASRYSPGGDTQYF.

CDR3 sequence reads: CASSQAPQSSDTQYF. DNA for the CDR3: TGCGCCAGCAGCCAAGCTCCTCAATCATCAGATACGCAGTATTTT. The chain combines TRBV4-1 with TRBJ2-3; no reliable D call. The CDR3 loop spans 15 amino acids. Trimming stripped 1 base from V and 4 bases from J, with 12 bases between. Germline V lookup: CDR1 MGHRA, CDR2 YSYEKL.

The J gene is TRBJ2-3, the V gene TRBV5-1; TRBD2 might be the D (5 bases). V lost 2 bases to trimming and J lost 9 bases, with 7 bases between them. This CDR3 region has 11 residues. Looked up from germline, CDR1 is SGHRS and CDR2 is YFSETQ. CDR3 nucleotide sequence: TGCGCCAGCAGCTTTGAGCGGACGCAGTATTTT. This gives the protein CASSFERTQYF. The full variable domain, completed using reference TRBV5-1 and TRBJ2-3, is KAGVTQTPRYLIKTRGQQVTLSCSPISGHRSVSWYQQTPGQGLQFLFEYFSETQRNKGNFPGRFSGRQFSNSRSEMNVSTLELGDSALYLCASSFERTQYFGPGTRLTVL.

This clone was picked up one time. V usage is TRBV23-1 and J usage is TRBJ2-1; 7 bases line up with TRBD1. TRBV23-1 is flagged as an ORF with uncertain function. This CDR3 region has 14 residues. V dropped 1 base and J dropped 9; count of bases not matched to a gene: 6. This CDR3 reads CASSQWAGGVEQFF. The CDR3, as DNA: TGCGCCAGCAGTCAATGGGCAGGGGGTGTTGAGCAGTTCTTC.

The V gene is TRBV25-1, the J gene TRBJ1-3, with TRBD1 matching 7 bases. The V gene's germline CDR1 is MGHDK and CDR2 SYGVNS. The CDR3 consists of 16 residues. The V segment lost 1 base and the J segment 11 bases; nucleotides outside the gene matches: 14. CDR3 loop: CASSESRGVFGMAIYF. In DNA, the CDR3 is TGTGCCAGCAGTGAATCCAGGGGGGTGTTTGGAATGGCCATATATTTT. The complete variable domain, with remaining parts taken from reference TRBV25-1 and TRBJ1-3, reads EADIYQTPRYLVIGTGKKITLECSQTMGHDKMYWYQQDPGMELHLIHYSYGVNSTEKGDLSSESTVSRIRTEHFPLTLESARPSHTSQYLCASSESRGVFGMAIYFGEGSWLTVV.

The rearrangement uses TRBV5-1 and TRBJ1-1; 7 positions match TRBD1. Looked up from germline, CDR1 is SGHRS and CDR2 is YFSETQ. The V segment lost 6 bases and the J segment 8 bases; nucleotides outside the gene matches: 10. CDR3 length equals 13 residues. The CDR3 loop is CASNQILGGEAFF. The DNA for the CDR3 is TGCGCCAGCAACCAAATACTAGGGGGCGAAGCTTTCTTT. Looking up the rest from reference TRBV5-1 and TRBJ1-1 gives the full variable domain: KAGVTQTPRYLIKTRGQQVTLSCSPISGHRSVSWYQQTPGQGLQFLFEYFSETQRNKGNFPGRFSGRQFSNSRSEMNVSTLELGDSALYLCASNQILGGEAFFGQGTRLTVV.

The chain couples TRBV28 to TRBJ2-1; D is unclear. Trimming took off 7 bases at V and 8 bases at J, with 15 bases between the two ends. The germline gives CDR1 MDHEN, CDR2 SYDVKM. The CDR3 contains 13 residues. The CDR3 sequence is CASTKNTPHEQFF. In nucleotides, the CDR3 is TGTGCCAGCACCAAGAACACACCCCATGAGCAGTTCTTC.

The chain joins TRBV7-9 to TRBJ1-2; weak D call: TRBD1 (5 bases). The CDR3 runs to 15 residues. The V and J ends lost 2 bases and 5 bases respectively, with 15 bases between them. CDR1 is SEHNR and CDR2 is FQNEAQ in the germline V gene (reference sequence). CDR3: CASSLRVRAEYGYTF. The CDR3 DNA follows: TGTGCCAGCAGCTTAAGGGTCAGGGCGGAATATGGCTACACCTTC.

The chain links TRBV29-1 to TRBJ2-5; 10 bases are shared with TRBD2. Trimming removed 1 base from V and 5 bases from J; junction bases left unmatched: 7. Germline CDR1 and CDR2: SQVTM and ANQGSEA. The CDR3 is made up of 15 amino acids. This CDR3 reads CSVEGTSGSRETQYF. CDR3 in DNA: TGCAGCGTTGAAGGGACTAGCGGATCCCGGGAGACCCAGTACTTC.

V is TRBV5-4 and J is TRBJ1-2, with D unresolved. CDR1 and CDR2 from the germline V gene are SGHNT and YYREEE (reference sequence). The germline V and J ends were trimmed by 1 base and 4 bases, with 14 bases remaining between them. The CDR3 consists of 15 residues. CDR3: CASSLLNRDVYGYTF. The CDR3 DNA reads TGTGCCAGCAGCTTGTTAAACCGAGATGTCTATGGCTACACCTTC.

The rearrangement joins TRBV19 to TRBJ2-2; 9 nucleotides match TRBD1. The V gene end was trimmed by 5 bases and the J gene end by 5 bases; junction bases not matched to a gene: 12. This CDR3 is 17 amino acids long. Germline loops: CDR1 LNHDA, CDR2 SQIVND (reference sequence). CDR3 sequence: CASSPRQGQGNTGELFF. In DNA, the CDR3 is TGTGCCAGTAGTCCCCGCCAGGGACAGGGAAATACCGGGGAGCTGTTTTTT.

The V gene is TRBV5-1, the J gene TRBJ2-7; D uncertain. The V end was cut by 0 bases, the J end by 3 bases, with 4 bases between. The CDR3 extends over 12 amino acids. Germline V gene sequence: CDR1 SGHRS, CDR2 YFSETQ. CDR3 nucleotides: TGCGCCAGCAGCTTGGCCGACTACGAGCAGTACTTC. This codes for CASSLADYEQYF. The whole variable domain, remainder taken from reference TRBV5-1 and TRBJ2-7, is KAGVTQTPRYLIKTRGQQVTLSCSPISGHRSVSWYQQTPGQGLQFLFEYFSETQRNKGNFPGRFSGRQFSNSRSEMNVSTLELGDSALYLCASSLADYEQYFGPGTRLTVT.

The chain uses TRBV27 and TRBJ2-1; tentatively, D is TRBD1 (5 bases). The CDR3 consists of 14 residues. Trimming removed 3 bases from V and 1 base from J, with 7 bases in between. The germline CDR1 and CDR2 sequences are MNHEY and SMNVEV (reference sequence). CDR3 bases: TGTGCCAGCAGTTTTAGGGGTTCCTACAATGAGCAGTTCTTC. Translation gives CASSFRGSYNEQFF.

This clone was seen a single time. This chain connects TRBV5-1 to TRBJ2-7; D may be TRBD1 (6 bases). V shed 4 bases and J shed 4 bases, with 15 bases lying between them. The CDR3 runs 14 residues. Germline V lookup: CDR1 SGHRS, CDR2 YFSETQ. DNA for the CDR3: TGCGCCAGCAGCGAAACAGGGCTCGCGTACGAGCAGTACTTC. It yields the protein CASSETGLAYEQYF.

The chain has TRBV10-3 and TRBJ1-4; no firm D call. The CDR3 has 11 amino acids. The V end was cut by 6 bases, the J end by 5 bases, with 4 bases between. Germline V lookup: CDR1 ENHRY, CDR2 SYGVKD. DNA of the CDR3: TGTGCCATCAGGGACAATGAAAAACTGTTTTTT. This codes for CAIRDNEKLFF.